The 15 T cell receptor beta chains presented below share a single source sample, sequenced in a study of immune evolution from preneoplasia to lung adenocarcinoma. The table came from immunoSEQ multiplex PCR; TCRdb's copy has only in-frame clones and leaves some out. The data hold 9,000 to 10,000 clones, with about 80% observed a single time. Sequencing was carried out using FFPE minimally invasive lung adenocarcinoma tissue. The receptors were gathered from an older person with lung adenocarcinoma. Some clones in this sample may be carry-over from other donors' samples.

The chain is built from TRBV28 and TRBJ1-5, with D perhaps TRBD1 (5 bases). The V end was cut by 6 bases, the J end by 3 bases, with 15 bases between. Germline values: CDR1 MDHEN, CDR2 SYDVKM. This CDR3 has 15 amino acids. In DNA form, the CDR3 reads TGTGCCAGCAGCCTTACTCAGGGTGTCAATCAGCCCCAGCATTTT. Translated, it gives CASSLTQGVNQPQHF.

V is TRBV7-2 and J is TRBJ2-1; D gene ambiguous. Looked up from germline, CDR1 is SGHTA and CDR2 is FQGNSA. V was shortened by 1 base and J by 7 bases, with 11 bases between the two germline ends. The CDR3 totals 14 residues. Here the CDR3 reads CASSLGVHSNEQFF. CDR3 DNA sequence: TGTGCCAGCAGCTTAGGGGTCCACTCGAATGAGCAGTTCTTC.

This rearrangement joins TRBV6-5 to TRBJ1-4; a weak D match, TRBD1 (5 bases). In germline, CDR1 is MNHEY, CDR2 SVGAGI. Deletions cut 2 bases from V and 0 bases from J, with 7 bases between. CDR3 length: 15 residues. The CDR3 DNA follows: TGTGCCAGCAGTTACAGGGGATCAACTAATGAAAAACTGTTTTTT. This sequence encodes CASSYRGSTNEKLFF.

CDR3 DNA: TGTGCCAGCAGCCCGCAAGGTGGACTAGCGGGAGGCAATGAGCAGTTCTTC. Translation gives CASSPQGGLAGGNEQFF. V and J are TRBV11-1 and TRBJ2-1; 14 bases line up with TRBD2. Germline V lookup: CDR1 SGHAT, CDR2 FQDESV (reference sequence). The CDR3 extends over 17 amino acids. After removal of 5 bases from V and 6 bases from J, the junction contained 9 bases not matched to a gene.

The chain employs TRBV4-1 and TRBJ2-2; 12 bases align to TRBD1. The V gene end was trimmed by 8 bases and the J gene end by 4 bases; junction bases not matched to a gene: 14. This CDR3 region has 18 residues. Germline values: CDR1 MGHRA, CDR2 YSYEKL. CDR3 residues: CASGDRGRGGSSTGELFF. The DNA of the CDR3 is TGCGCCAGCGGGGACAGGGGGCGCGGGGGCTCTAGCACCGGGGAGCTGTTTTTT.

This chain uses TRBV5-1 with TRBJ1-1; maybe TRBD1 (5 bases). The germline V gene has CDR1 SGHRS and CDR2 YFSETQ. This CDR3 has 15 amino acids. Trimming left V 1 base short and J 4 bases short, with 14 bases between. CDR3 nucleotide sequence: TGCGCCAGCAGCTTGACGACAGTGGGAGGCACTGAAGCTTTCTTT. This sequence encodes CASSLTTVGGTEAFF.

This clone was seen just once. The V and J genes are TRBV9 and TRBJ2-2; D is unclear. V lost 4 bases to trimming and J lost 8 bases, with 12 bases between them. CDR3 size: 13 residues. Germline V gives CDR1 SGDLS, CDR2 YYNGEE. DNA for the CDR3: TGTGCCAGCAGCACCCTCGACTGGGGGGAGCTGTTTTTT. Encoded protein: CASSTLDWGELFF.

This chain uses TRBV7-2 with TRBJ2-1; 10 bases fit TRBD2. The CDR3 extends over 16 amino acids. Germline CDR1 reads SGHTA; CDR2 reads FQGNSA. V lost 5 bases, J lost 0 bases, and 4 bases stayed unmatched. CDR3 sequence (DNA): TGTGCCAGCAGCAACCGACTAGCGGGCTCCTACAATGAGCAGTTCTTC. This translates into CASSNRLAGSYNEQFF.

CDR3 in DNA: TGTGCCCTGGGGGGGCTCGGCACAGATACGCAGTATTTT. Protein sequence: CALGGLGTDTQYF. The chain links TRBV25-1 to TRBJ2-3, with D perhaps matching TRBD2 (7 bases). V shed 11 bases and J shed 1 base, with 13 bases lying between them. This CDR3 region has 13 residues. The germline CDR1 and CDR2 sequences are MGHDK and SYGVNS.

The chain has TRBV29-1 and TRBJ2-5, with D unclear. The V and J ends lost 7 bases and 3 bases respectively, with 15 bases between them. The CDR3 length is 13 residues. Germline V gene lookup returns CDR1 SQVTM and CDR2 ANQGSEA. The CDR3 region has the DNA TGCAGCGCCCTTGGGTTGGGGAAAGAGACCCAGTACTTC. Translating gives CSALGLGKETQYF.

The CDR3 bases are TGTGCCAGTACTCACCCGCGGGCCTACGAGCAGTACTTC. It yields the protein CASTHPRAYEQYF. This chain joins TRBV19 and TRBJ2-7; possibly TRBD2 for D (5 bases). Germline V gene sequence: CDR1 LNHDA, CDR2 SQIVND (reference sequence). The V and J ends lost 7 bases and 2 bases respectively, with 12 bases between them. CDR3 length equals 13 residues.

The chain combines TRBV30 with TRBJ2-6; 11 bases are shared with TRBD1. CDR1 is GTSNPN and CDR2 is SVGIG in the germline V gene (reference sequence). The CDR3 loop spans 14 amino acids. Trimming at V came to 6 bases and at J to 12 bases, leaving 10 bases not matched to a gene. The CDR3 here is CACLGQGAPRVLTF. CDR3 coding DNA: TGTGCCTGTCTAGGACAGGGGGCCCCCCGCGTCCTGACTTTC.

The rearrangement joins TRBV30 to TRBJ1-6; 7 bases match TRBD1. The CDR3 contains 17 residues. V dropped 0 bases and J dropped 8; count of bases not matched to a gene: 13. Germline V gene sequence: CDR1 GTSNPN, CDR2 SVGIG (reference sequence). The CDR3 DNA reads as TGTGCCTGGAGTGTAGTTGGGAGGGGGCGAACATATTCACCCCTCCACTTT. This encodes CAWSVVGRGRTYSPLHF.

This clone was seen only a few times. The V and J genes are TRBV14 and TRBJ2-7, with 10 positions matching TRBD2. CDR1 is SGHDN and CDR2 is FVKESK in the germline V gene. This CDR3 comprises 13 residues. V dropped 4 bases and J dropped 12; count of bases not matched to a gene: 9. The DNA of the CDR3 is TGTGCCAGCAGCCCCAACCCACTAGCGGGAAGGTACTTC. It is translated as CASSPNPLAGRYF.

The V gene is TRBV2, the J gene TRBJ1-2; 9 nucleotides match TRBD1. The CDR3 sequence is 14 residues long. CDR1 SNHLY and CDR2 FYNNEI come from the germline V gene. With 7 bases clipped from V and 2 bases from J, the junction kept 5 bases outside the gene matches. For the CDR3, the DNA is TGTGCCAGCAAACCAGGACAGGGGAACTATGGCTACACCTTC. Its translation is CASKPGQGNYGYTF.